These T cell receptor beta chains were read from a single sample in a study of PD-1 blockade in classical Hodgkin lymphoma. Sequencing was performed with immunoSEQ multiplex PCR; in TCRdb, only in-frame clones are kept and a portion is missing. The table shows nearly 25,000 clones, with around 90% occurring only once. The sequenced sample consisted of CD4+ T cells from blood. These receptors were collected from a human donor with classical Hodgkin lymphoma. Both conserved end residues are part of each CDR3. D genes are given only for firm matches. Rows give clone size only sometimes, using once, few, many, or a class for an expanded clone.

v_gene	abundance	j_gene	d_gene	CDR3aa	CDR3nt
TRBV20-1	-	TRBJ1-1	-	CSVENTEAFF	TGCAGTGTAGAGAACACTGAAGCTTTCTTT
TRBV11-1	-	TRBJ2-1	-	CASTSRGSSYNEQFF	TGTGCCAGCACCTCGCGGGGTAGCTCCTACAATGAGCAGTTCTTC
TRBV2	-	TRBJ2-2	-	CASSKQGGVTGELFF	TGTGCCAGCAGTAAACAGGGAGGGGTCACCGGGGAGCTGTTTTTT
TRBV19	-	TRBJ1-1	-	CASTLSPPGVGTEAFF	TGTGCCAGTACCCTCTCCCCCCCCGGGGTGGGCACTGAAGCTTTCTTT
TRBV6-5	-	TRBJ2-7	TRBD1	CASSQGAYYEQYF	TGTGCCAGCAGTCAGGGGGCATACTACGAGCAGTACTTC
TRBV10-1	-	TRBJ2-2	-	CASSERGSRTGELFF	TGCGCCAGTAGTGAGCGCGGCAGTAGGACCGGGGAGCTGTTTTTT
TRBV5-1	-	TRBJ2-7	-	CASSLTDPYEQYF	TGCGCCAGCAGCTTGACAGATCCCTACGAGCAGTACTTC
TRBV10-1	-	TRBJ1-3	-	CASSQDSGNTIYF	TGCGCCAGCAGTCAGGATTCTGGAAACACCATATATTTT
TRBV18	-	TRBJ2-3	TRBD2	CASSPLGTSAYTDTQYF	TGTGCCAGCTCACCATTGGGGACTAGCGCCTACACAGATACGCAGTATTTT
TRBV7-2	-	TRBJ2-7	-	CASSLGHKTYEQYF	TGTGCCAGCAGCTTAGGCCACAAGACCTACGAGCAGTACTTC
TRBV6-6	-	TRBJ2-2	TRBD1	CASRKGQGGVGELFF	TGTGCCAGCAGGAAGGGACAGGGGGGCGTCGGGGAGCTGTTTTTT
TRBV6-5	-	TRBJ2-3	TRBD2	CASSPTSGGTDTQYF	TGTGCCAGCAGCCCAACTAGCGGGGGTACAGATACGCAGTATTTT
TRBV10-2	-	TRBJ1-1	-	CASSDASLETEAFF	TGCGCCAGCAGTGATGCTAGCCTTGAGACTGAAGCTTTCTTT
TRBV5-6	-	TRBJ2-5	TRBD2	CASSTNGLALRETQYF	TGTGCCAGCAGCACTAACGGACTAGCCCTCCGAGAGACCCAGTACTTC
TRBV4-1	-	TRBJ2-1	TRBD2	CASSLAGGGDNEQFF	TGCGCCAGCAGCTTGGCCGGCGGGGGGGACAATGAGCAGTTCTTC
TRBV27	-	TRBJ1-2	-	CASSSNGIRGRYGYTF	TGTGCCAGCAGTTCAAACGGCATTCGGGGCCGCTATGGCTACACCTTC
TRBV10-3	-	TRBJ2-7	TRBD1	CAISGTGGGYEQYF	TGTGCCATCTCCGGGACAGGGGGAGGCTACGAGCAGTACTTC
TRBV29-1	-	TRBJ2-7	TRBD1	CSVVGTESSYEQYF	TGCAGCGTCGTCGGGACAGAGAGCTCCTACGAGCAGTACTTC
TRBV4-3	-	TRBJ1-4	-	CASSQGVGRVGEKLFF	TGCGCCAGCAGCCAGGGAGTAGGCAGGGTGGGGGAAAAACTGTTTTTT
TRBV6-5	-	TRBJ2-7	TRBD1	CASTGGSEQYF	TGTGCCAGCACAGGGGGATCCGAGCAGTACTTC
TRBV15	-	TRBJ2-1	TRBD2	CATSRDLLADYNEQFF	TGTGCCACCAGCAGAGATCTACTAGCGGACTACAATGAGCAGTTCTTC
TRBV6-5	-	TRBJ1-1	TRBD1	CASSWDRALGTEAFF	TGTGCCAGCAGTTGGGACAGGGCCCTGGGCACTGAAGCTTTCTTT
TRBV5-1	-	TRBJ2-2	-	CASSLESVGELFF	TGCGCCAGCAGCTTGGAGAGTGTGGGGGAGCTGTTTTTT
TRBV7-8	once	TRBJ2-7	-	CASSLAGAGKPYEQYF	TGTGCCAGCAGCTTAGCGGGTGCAGGGAAACCCTACGAGCAGTACTTC
TRBV6-5	once	TRBJ2-7	-	CASSTIYEQYF	TGTGCCAGCAGTACTATCTACGAGCAGTACTTC
TRBV7-2	-	TRBJ1-2	-	CASSFARDYGYTF	TGTGCCAGCAGCTTTGCGAGGGACTATGGCTACACCTTC
TRBV10-3	-	TRBJ2-3	TRBD2	CAISEYTSGADTQYF	TGTGCCATCAGTGAGTATACTAGCGGGGCAGATACGCAGTATTTT
TRBV19	-	TRBJ1-5	-	CASSAGNHQPQHF	TGTGCCAGTAGTGCAGGGAACCATCAGCCCCAGCATTTT
TRBV9	-	TRBJ2-1	TRBD2	CASSVLSGGTYNEQFF	TGTGCCAGCAGCGTACTGAGCGGGGGAACCTACAATGAGCAGTTCTTC
TRBV6-6	-	TRBJ1-1	TRBD1	CASSYSRGTEIEAFF	TGTGCCAGCAGTTACTCGAGAGGGACAGAAATTGAAGCTTTCTTT
TRBV11-3	-	TRBJ2-5	TRBD2	CASSPGLAGGHETQYF	TGTGCCAGCAGCCCTGGACTAGCGGGGGGGCATGAGACCCAGTACTTC
TRBV27	-	TRBJ2-2	TRBD1	CASSLRGMITGGTGELFF	TGTGCCAGCAGTTTAAGGGGAATGATCACAGGGGGCACCGGGGAGCTGTTTTTT
TRBV27	-	TRBJ1-5	TRBD1	CASSFDRGNQPQHF	TGTGCCAGCAGTTTTGACAGGGGTAATCAGCCCCAGCATTTT
TRBV6-6	-	TRBJ1-4	-	CASSLRGGLGEKLFF	TGTGCCAGCAGTTTAAGGGGGGGTTTGGGTGAAAAACTGTTTTTT
TRBV2	-	TRBJ2-5	-	CARSGQQETQYF	TGTGCCCGCTCGGGGCAGCAAGAGACCCAGTACTTC
TRBV6-1	-	TRBJ1-2	TRBD1	CASSGTGWYGYTF	TGTGCCAGCAGTGGGACAGGGTGGTATGGCTACACCTTC
TRBV21-1	-	TRBJ2-7	-	CASSKLGLFSYEQYF	TGTGCCAGCAGCAAGCTCGGTCTCTTTAGCTACGAGCAGTACTTC
TRBV6-5	once	TRBJ1-2	-	CAGRGGGPDGYTF	TGTGCCGGCCGGGGGGGCGGCCCCGATGGCTACACCTTC
TRBV5-1	-	TRBJ1-3	-	CASSSRSESGNTIYF	TGCGCCAGCAGCTCCCGGTCCGAATCTGGAAACACCATATATTTT
TRBV5-1	-	TRBJ1-4	-	CASSNGQLSSATNEKLFF	TGCGCCAGCAGCAACGGACAGTTATCATCTGCAACTAATGAAAAACTGTTTTTT
TRBV7-2	-	TRBJ2-5	TRBD2	CASSSAGGWETQYF	TGTGCCAGCAGCTCGGCGGGGGGGTGGGAGACCCAGTACTTC
TRBV6-5	-	TRBJ2-1	TRBD2	CASSYWRGEIEQFF	TGTGCCAGCAGTTACTGGCGGGGGGAGATTGAGCAGTTCTTC
TRBV7-2	few	TRBJ2-5	-	CASSLVYSRQDQETQYF	TGTGCCAGCAGCTTAGTGTACTCACGACAGGATCAAGAGACCCAGTACTTC
TRBV6-5	-	TRBJ2-3	-	CASRRGSTDTQYF	TGTGCCTCCCGGCGGGGCAGCACAGATACGCAGTATTTT
TRBV7-6	few	TRBJ2-3	-	CASSLGGGGETDTQYF	TGTGCCAGCAGCTTAGGGGGCGGTGGGGAGACAGATACGCAGTATTTT
TRBV18	-	TRBJ2-7	TRBD1	CASSAAGQGRHEQYF	TGTGCCAGCTCCGCCGCGGGACAGGGGAGGCACGAGCAGTACTTC
TRBV18	-	TRBJ1-2	-	CASSPLVADNYGYTF	TGTGCCAGCTCACCACTTGTCGCAGACAACTATGGCTACACCTTC
TRBV19	-	TRBJ2-5	-	CASSITGFQETQYF	TGTGCCAGTAGTATCACAGGGTTCCAAGAGACCCAGTACTTC
TRBV5-5	-	TRBJ1-2	-	CASSSPGGGPDNYGYTF	TGTGCCAGCAGCTCCCCAGGAGGAGGACCCGACAACTATGGCTACACCTTC
TRBV12-5	-	TRBJ2-7	-	CASGFSRGVYEQYF	TGTGCTAGTGGTTTCTCCAGGGGGGTGTACGAGCAGTACTTC